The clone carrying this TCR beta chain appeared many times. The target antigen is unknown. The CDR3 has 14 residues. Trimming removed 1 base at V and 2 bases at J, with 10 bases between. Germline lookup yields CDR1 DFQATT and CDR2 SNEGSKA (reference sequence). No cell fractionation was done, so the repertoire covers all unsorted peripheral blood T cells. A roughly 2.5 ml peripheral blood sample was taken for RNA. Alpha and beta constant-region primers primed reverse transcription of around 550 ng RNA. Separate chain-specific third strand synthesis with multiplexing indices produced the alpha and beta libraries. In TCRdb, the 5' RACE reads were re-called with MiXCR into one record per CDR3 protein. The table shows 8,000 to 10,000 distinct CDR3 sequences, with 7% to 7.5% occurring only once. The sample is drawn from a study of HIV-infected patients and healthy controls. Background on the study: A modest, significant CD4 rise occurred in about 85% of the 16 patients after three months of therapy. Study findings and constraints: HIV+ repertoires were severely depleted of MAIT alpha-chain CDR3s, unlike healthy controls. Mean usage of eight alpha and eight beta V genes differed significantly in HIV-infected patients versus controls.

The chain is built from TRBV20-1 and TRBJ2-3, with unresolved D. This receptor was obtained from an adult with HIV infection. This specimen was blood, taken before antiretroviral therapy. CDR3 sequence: CSARVGSSTDTQYF. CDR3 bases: TGCAGTGCTAGAGTTGGCAGTTCCACAGATACGCAGTATTTT.